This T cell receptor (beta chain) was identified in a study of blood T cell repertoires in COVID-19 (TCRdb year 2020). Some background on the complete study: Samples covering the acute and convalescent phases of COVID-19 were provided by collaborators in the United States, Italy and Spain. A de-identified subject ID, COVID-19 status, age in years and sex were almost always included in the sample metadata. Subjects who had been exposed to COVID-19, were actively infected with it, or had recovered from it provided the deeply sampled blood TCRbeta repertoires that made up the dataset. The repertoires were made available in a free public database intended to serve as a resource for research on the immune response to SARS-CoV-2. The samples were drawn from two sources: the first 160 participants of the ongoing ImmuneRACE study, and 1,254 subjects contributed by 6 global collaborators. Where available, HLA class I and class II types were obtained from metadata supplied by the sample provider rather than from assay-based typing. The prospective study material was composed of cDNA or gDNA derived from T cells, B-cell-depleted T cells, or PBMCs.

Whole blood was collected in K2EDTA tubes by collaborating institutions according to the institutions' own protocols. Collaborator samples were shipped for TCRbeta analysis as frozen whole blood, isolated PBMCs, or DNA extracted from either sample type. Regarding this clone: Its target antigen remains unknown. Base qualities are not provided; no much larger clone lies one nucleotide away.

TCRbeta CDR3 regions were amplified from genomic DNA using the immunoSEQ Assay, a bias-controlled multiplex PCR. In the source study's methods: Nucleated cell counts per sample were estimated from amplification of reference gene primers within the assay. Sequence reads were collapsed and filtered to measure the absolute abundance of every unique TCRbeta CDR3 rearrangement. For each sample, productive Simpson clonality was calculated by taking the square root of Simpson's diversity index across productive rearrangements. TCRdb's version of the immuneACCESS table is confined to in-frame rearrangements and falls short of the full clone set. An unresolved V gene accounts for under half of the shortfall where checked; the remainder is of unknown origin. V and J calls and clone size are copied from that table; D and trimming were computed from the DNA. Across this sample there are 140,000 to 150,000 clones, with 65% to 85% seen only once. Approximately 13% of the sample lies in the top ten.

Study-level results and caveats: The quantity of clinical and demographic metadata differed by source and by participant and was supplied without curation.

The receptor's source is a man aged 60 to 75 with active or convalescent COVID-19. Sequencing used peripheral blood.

The bases are TGTGCCATCAGTGAGGGACAGGGCACAGATACGCAGTATTTT. Translated, it gives CAISEGQGTDTQYF. The receptor chain draws on TRBV10-3 and TRBJ2-3; 7 central nucleotides agree with TRBD1. CDR1 and CDR2, per the germline V gene, are ENHRY and SYGVKD. The CDR3 sequence holds 14 residues, the cysteine and phenylalanine included. The DNA shown is the 42-base CDR3, in frame from base 1. V loses 2 bases at its end and J loses 1 base; junction bases beyond the gene matches: 0.